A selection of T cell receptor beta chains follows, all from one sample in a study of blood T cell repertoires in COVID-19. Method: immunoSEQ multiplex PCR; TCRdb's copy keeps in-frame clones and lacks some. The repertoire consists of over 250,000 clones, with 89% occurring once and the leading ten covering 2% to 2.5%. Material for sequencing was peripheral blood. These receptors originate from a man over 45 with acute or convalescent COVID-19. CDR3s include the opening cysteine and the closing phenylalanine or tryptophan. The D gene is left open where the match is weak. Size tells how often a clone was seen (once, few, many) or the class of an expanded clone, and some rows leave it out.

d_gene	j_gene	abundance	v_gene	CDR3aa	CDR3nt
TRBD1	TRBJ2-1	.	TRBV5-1	CASSQGQAYNEQFF	TGCGCCAGCAGCCAGGGACAGGCCTACAATGAGCAGTTCTTC
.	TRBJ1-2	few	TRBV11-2	CASSLGDRSPLGYGYTF	TGTGCCAGCAGCTTGGGTGACAGGAGCCCGCTGGGCTATGGCTACACCTTC
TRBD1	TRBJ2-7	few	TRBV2	CASNIPGQGFYMTYEQYF	TGTGCCAGCAATATTCCGGGACAGGGGTTTTATATGACCTACGAGCAGTACTTC
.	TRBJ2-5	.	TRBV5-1	CASSLEPGTQETQYF	TGCGCCAGCAGCTTAGAACCGGGAACCCAAGAGACCCAGTACTTC
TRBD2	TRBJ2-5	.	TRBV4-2	CASSRGTSGTQETQYF	TGTGCCAGCAGCCGGGGGACTAGCGGGACCCAAGAGACCCAGTACTTC
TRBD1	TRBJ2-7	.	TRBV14	CASSQGTGASYEQYF	TGTGCCAGCAGCCAGGGGACAGGGGCGTCCTACGAGCAGTACTTC
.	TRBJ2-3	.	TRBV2	CASRQVLQYF	TGTGCCAGCCGACAGGTACTGCAGTATTTT
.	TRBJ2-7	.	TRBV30	CAWSAPAYEQYF	TGTGCCTGGAGTGCCCCGGCCTACGAGCAGTACTTC
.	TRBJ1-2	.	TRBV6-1	CASSEGFPGAYGYTF	TGTGCCAGCAGTGAAGGGTTCCCAGGGGCCTATGGCTACACCTTC
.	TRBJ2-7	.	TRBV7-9	CASSPGIFKRAETYEQYF	TGTGCCAGCAGCCCAGGTATTTTTAAGAGGGCCGAGACCTACGAGCAGTACTTC
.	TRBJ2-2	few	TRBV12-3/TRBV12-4	CASSTGSGELFF	TGTGCCAGCAGTACAGGGTCTGGGGAGCTGTTTTTT
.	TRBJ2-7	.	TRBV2	CASMRGGYEQYF	TGTGCCAGCATGCGAGGCGGCTACGAGCAGTACTTC
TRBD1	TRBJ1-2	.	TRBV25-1	CASSELPTGGSYGYTF	TGTGCCAGCAGTGAATTACCGACAGGGGGTTCCTATGGCTACACCTTC
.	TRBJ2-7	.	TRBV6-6	CASSSKSEQYF	TGTGCCAGCAGTTCCAAGAGCGAGCAGTACTTC
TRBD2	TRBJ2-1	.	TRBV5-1	CASSLLQRGGAVEQFF	TGCGCCAGCAGCTTGTTACAGCGGGGGGGAGCGGTTGAGCAGTTCTTC
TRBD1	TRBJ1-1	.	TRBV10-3	CATWGQMNTEAFF	TGTGCCACCTGGGGACAGATGAACACTGAAGCTTTCTTT
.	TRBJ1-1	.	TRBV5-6	CASSNRGTEAFF	TGTGCCAGCAGCAATCGGGGGACTGAAGCTTTCTTT
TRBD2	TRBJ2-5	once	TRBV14	CASSPSGGPPGTQYF	TGTGCCAGCAGCCCTAGCGGGGGACCACCTGGGACCCAGTACTTC
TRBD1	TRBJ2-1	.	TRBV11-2	CASSSDRGSYNEQFF	TGTGCCAGCAGCTCCGACAGGGGGTCCTACAATGAGCAGTTCTTC
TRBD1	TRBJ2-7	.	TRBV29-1	CSVDTGGNYEQYF	TGCAGCGTGGACACAGGGGGCAACTACGAGCAGTACTTC
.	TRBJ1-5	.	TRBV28	CASIQGRGGHQPQHF	TGTGCCAGCATCCAGGGGAGGGGAGGCCATCAGCCCCAGCATTTT
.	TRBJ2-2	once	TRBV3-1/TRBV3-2	CASRRGARTGELFF	TGTGCCAGCAGACGGGGGGCGCGGACCGGGGAGCTGTTTTTT
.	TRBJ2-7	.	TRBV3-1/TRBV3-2	CASSHLTNEQYF	TGTGCCAGCAGCCACCTAACGAACGAGCAGTACTTC
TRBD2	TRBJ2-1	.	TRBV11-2	CASKGLAAYNEQFF	TGTGCCAGCAAGGGACTAGCCGCCTACAATGAGCAGTTCTTC
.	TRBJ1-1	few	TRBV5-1	CASSLYEGNGEAFF	TGCGCCAGCAGCTTGTATGAGGGCAACGGCGAAGCTTTCTTT
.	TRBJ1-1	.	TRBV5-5	CASSAFGPEGAEAFF	TGTGCCAGCAGCGCCTTCGGTCCCGAGGGAGCTGAAGCTTTCTTT
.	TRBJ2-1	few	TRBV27	CASTDRDSLNEQFF	TGTGCCAGCACCGACCGGGACTCGTTAAATGAGCAGTTCTTC
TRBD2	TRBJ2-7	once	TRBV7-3	CASSCKPGTSGGTLPHIPEQYF	TGTGCCAGCAGCTGCAAGCCCGGGACTAGCGGGGGGACCCTACCGCATATACCCGAGCAGTACTTC
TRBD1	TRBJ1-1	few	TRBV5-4	CASSWDSLNTEAFF	TGTGCCAGCAGCTGGGACAGTTTGAACACTGAAGCTTTCTTT
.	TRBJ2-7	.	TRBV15	CATSRVGGSYEQYF	TGTGCCACCAGCAGAGTAGGCGGCTCCTACGAGCAGTACTTC
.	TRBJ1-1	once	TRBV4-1	CASRGDTEAFF	TGCGCCAGCAGAGGGGACACTGAAGCTTTCTTT
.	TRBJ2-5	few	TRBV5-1	CASSLDFEETQYF	TGCGCCAGCAGCTTGGACTTCGAAGAGACCCAGTACTTC
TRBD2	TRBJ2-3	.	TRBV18	CASSPPVAAGGSDTQYF	TGTGCCAGCTCACCACCGGTCGCAGCGGGGGGTTCAGATACGCAGTATTTT
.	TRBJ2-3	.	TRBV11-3	CASSFEGGTDTQYF	TGTGCCAGCAGCTTCGAGGGGGGCACAGATACGCAGTATTTT
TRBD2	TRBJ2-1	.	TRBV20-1	CSASLSAGSSYNEQFF	TGCAGTGCTAGTTTATCAGCGGGGAGCTCCTACAATGAGCAGTTCTTC
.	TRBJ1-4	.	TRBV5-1	CASSLAATNEKLFF	TGCGCCAGCAGCTTGGCAGCAACTAATGAAAAACTGTTTTTT
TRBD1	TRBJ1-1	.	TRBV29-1	CSVEGQGEAFF	TGCAGCGTTGAGGGACAGGGGGAAGCTTTCTTT
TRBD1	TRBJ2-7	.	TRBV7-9	CASSLGYRGEDEQYF	TGTGCCAGCAGCTTAGGGTACAGGGGCGAGGACGAGCAGTACTTC
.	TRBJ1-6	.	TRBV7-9	CASSASGTHSRNSPLHF	TGTGCCAGCAGCGCTTCCGGGACTCACTCACGGAATTCACCCCTCCACTTT
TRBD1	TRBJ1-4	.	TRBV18	CASSPAQGAYEKLFF	TGTGCCAGCTCACCAGCGCAGGGGGCTTATGAAAAACTGTTTTTT
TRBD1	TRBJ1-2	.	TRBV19	CASSIGQQGATGYTF	TGTGCCAGTAGTATTGGCCAACAGGGGGCTACTGGCTACACCTTC
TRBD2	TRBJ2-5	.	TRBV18	CASSRTSGGSETQYF	TGTGCCAGCTCCCGGACTAGCGGGGGTTCTGAGACCCAGTACTTC
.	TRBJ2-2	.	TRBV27	CASSLGKSFAGELFF	TGTGCCAGCAGTTTGGGCAAATCTTTCGCCGGGGAGCTGTTTTTT
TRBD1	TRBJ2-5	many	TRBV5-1	CASSSRTGVEETQYF	TGCGCCAGCAGCTCCCGGACAGGGGTGGAAGAGACCCAGTACTTC